A single sample gave rise to the 14 T cell receptor beta chains below, sequenced in a study of identical twins. TCRdb passed the 5' RACE reads through MiXCR, listing each CDR3 protein once. The sample has about 890,000 distinct CDR3 sequences; around an eighth are singletons. In addition, the sample was reused for a study of yellow fever vaccine responses in identical twins.

Sequencing used PBMCs. Every receptor here comes from a woman younger than 30 in good health.

This sequence joins TRBV2 and TRBJ2-5; maybe TRBD1 (5 bases). The V end was cut by 8 bases, the J end by 2 bases, with 18 bases between. The V gene's germline CDR1 is SNHLY and CDR2 FYNNEI. This CDR3 region has 15 residues. In nucleotides, the CDR3 is TGTGCCAGCCCACCCGGCAGGGCGAGACAAGAGACCCAGTACTTC. It codes for CASPPGRARQETQYF.

This clonotype was seen at least ten times. V gene TRBV15 combines with J gene TRBJ1-1; D may be TRBD1 (5 bases). The V gene's germline CDR1 is LNHNV and CDR2 YYDKDF (reference sequence). The CDR3 runs 13 residues. Trimming shortened V by 0 bases and J by 5 bases, and 7 bases separated the two germline ends. As DNA, the CDR3 is TGTGCCACCAGCAGAGACAGGGCTACTGAAGCTTTCTTT. Translated, it gives CATSRDRATEAFF.

This clonotype was counted a few times. The V gene is TRBV15, the J gene TRBJ1-2; D possibly corresponds to TRBD1 (6 bases). The length of the CDR3 is 16 residues. Trimming stripped 2 bases from V and 0 bases from J, with 13 bases between. CDR1 LNHNV and CDR2 YYDKDF come from the germline V gene (reference sequence). Written as DNA, the CDR3 is TGTGCCACCAGCAGACAGCAGACAGGAACTAACTATGGCTACACCTTC. Protein: CATSRQQTGTNYGYTF.

The chain joins TRBV7-3 to TRBJ2-3, with 9 bases lining up with TRBD2. Germline V CDR1 and CDR2: SGHTA, FQGTGA. This CDR3 comprises 17 residues. V was pared by 1 base and J by 3 bases, with 8 bases of the junction left unmatched. The CDR3, as DNA: TGTGCCAGCAGCTTAATCGGCGGTAGCGGGAGTACAGATACGCAGTATTTT. Translation gives CASSLIGGSGSTDTQYF.

The chain links TRBV12-3 or TRBV12-4 to TRBJ2-1; D remains unclear. CDR3 length: 12 amino acids. With 8 bases removed from V and 4 bases from J, the gap between germline ends came to 9 bases. The CDR3: CASGPPYNEQFF. CDR3 nucleotides: TGTGCCAGCGGTCCGCCTTACAATGAGCAGTTCTTC.

This clonotype was detected ten times or more. The chain joins TRBV6-1 to TRBJ1-5; 7 bases fit TRBD1. The CDR3 consists of 14 residues. V dropped 6 bases and J dropped 2; count of bases not matched to a gene: 4. The germline CDR1 and CDR2 sequences are MNHNS and SASEGT. CDR3 nucleotides: TGTGCCAGCAGCGGCAGGGGGGGCAATCAGCCCCAGCATTTT. As protein: CASSGRGGNQPQHF.

There are a few counts of this clonotype. The chain employs TRBV7-9 and TRBJ1-2; 7 bases fit TRBD1. The V and J ends lost 4 bases and 5 bases, in that order; junction bases with no gene match: 10. CDR3 size: 15 residues. Per germline, CDR1 SEHNR and CDR2 FQNEAQ (reference sequence). Here the CDR3 reads CASSSLNRGSYGYTF. The CDR3, as DNA: TGTGCCAGCAGCTCGTTAAACAGGGGTAGTTATGGCTACACCTTC. The entire variable domain, with the rest obtained from reference TRBV7-9 and TRBJ1-2, is as follows: DTGVSQNPRHKITKRGQNVTFRCDPISEHNRLYWYRQTLGQGPEFLTYFQNEAQLEKSRLLSDRFSAERPKGSFSTLEIQRTEQGDSAMYLCASSSLNRGSYGYTFGSGTRLTVV.

The genes are TRBV3-1 and TRBJ2-1, with 8 bases that match TRBD1. The CDR3 sequence is 19 residues long. The V segment lost 4 bases and the J segment 0 bases; nucleotides outside the gene matches: 14. Germline values: CDR1 LGHDT, CDR2 YNNKEL (reference sequence). CDR3 in DNA: TGTGCCAGCAGCCCCCACCCGACAGGGGCCATCCGCTCCTACAATGAGCAGTTCTTC. Residues: CASSPHPTGAIRSYNEQFF.

This clonotype came up a few times. The rearrangement joins TRBV7-7 to TRBJ2-3; 8 bases are a match to TRBD2. Germline lookup yields CDR1 SSHAT and CDR2 FNYEAQ (reference sequence). V trimming: 5 bases; J trimming: 2 bases; junction bases outside the gene matches: 15. CDR3 length: 18 amino acids. CDR3 in amino acids: CASSRRPPRAGVTDTQYF. The CDR3 bases are TGTGCCAGCAGCCGCCGTCCTCCCCGAGCGGGAGTCACAGATACGCAGTATTTT.

V usage is TRBV20-1 and J usage is TRBJ2-1; D is possibly TRBD1 (5 bases). V dropped 2 bases and J dropped 0 bases, with 14 bases sitting between them. The CDR3 sequence is 16 residues long. Per the germline V gene, CDR1 is DFQATT and CDR2 is SNEGSKA (reference sequence). The CDR3 DNA is TGCAGTGCTAGATCCGAGACAGCAAGCTCCTACAATGAGCAGTTCTTC. Translating gives CSARSETASSYNEQFF.

This clonotype was observed a handful of times. The V and J genes are TRBV20-1 and TRBJ1-2; 7 bases match TRBD1. The length of the CDR3 is 14 residues. The V segment lost 6 bases and the J segment 4 bases; nucleotides outside the gene matches: 11. Germline V gene sequence: CDR1 DFQATT, CDR2 SNEGSKA (reference sequence). CDR3 coding DNA: TGCAGTGCAGGGGGCCGGGAATCTCCCTATGGCTACACCTTC. Its protein product is CSAGGRESPYGYTF.

The chain joins TRBV6-5 to TRBJ1-6; the D is unclear. The V and J ends lost 2 bases and 7 bases respectively, with 12 bases between them. Germline CDR1 MNHEY, CDR2 SVGAGI. The CDR3 totals 15 residues. The CDR3 loop reads CASSYGQSGNSPLHF. As DNA, the CDR3 is TGTGCCAGCAGTTACGGCCAGTCGGGGAATTCACCCCTCCACTTT.

The V call is TRBV6-5, the J call TRBJ2-2; D is unresolved. Germline V CDR1 and CDR2: MNHEY, SVGAGI. With 2 bases removed from V and 5 bases from J, the gap between germline ends came to 12 bases. CDR3 size: 15 residues. CDR3 in amino acids: CASSYLGPGTGELFF. CDR3 coding DNA: TGTGCCAGCAGTTACCTAGGACCCGGGACCGGGGAGCTGTTTTTT.

This clonotype has only a few counts. The CDR3 region is CATSDTTESSYNEQFF. The CDR3 DNA reads TGTGCCACCAGTGATACAACAGAGAGCTCCTACAATGAGCAGTTCTTC. The rearrangement uses TRBV24-1 and TRBJ2-1; the D is unclear. Germline-derived CDR1 and CDR2 are KGHDR and SFDVKD. With 3 bases removed from V and 0 bases from J, the gap between germline ends came to 11 bases. This CDR3 is 16 amino acids long.